These 24 T cell receptor beta chains share one sample of origin, sequenced in a study of metastatic and nonmetastatic thyroid tumors. Using MiXCR, TCRdb re-called clones from the PCR reads. The table shows 27,000 or so clones, with 16% occurring only once. No treatment had been given to any patient before thyroid surgery. Sequencing was done on a sample of blood. The source is a male donor with papillary thyroid cancer or a benign thyroid nodule (not recorded which). Some clones in this sample may be carry-over from other donors' samples.

The table lists this clone with a few counts. This is likely a read error, given that the CDR3 carries no conserved phenylalanine or tryptophan at its end. No DNA is shown, since the ends of the CDR3 on it are uncertain; the CDR3 is the one TCRdb lists. This chain connects TRBV6-1 to TRBJ2-7; the table calls TRBD1, which could not be checked here. Germline-derived CDR1 and CDR2 are MNHNS and SASEGT. The CDR3 is 15 amino acids in total, end residues counted. The CDR3 spells CASSTPGGVYYEQHL.

This clone came up a few times. CDR3: CASIFRHGGEQYF. The DNA of the CDR3 is TGTGCCAGCATTTTTCGGCATGGTGGGGAGCAGTACTTC. The V and J genes are TRBV12-3 or TRBV12-4 and TRBJ2-7, with D hard to call. Trimming shortened V by 7 bases and J by 7 bases, and 17 bases separated the two germline ends. The CDR3 runs to 13 residues.

This chain links TRBV28 with TRBJ2-7; maybe TRBD1 (5 bases). With 3 bases removed from V and 3 bases from J, the gap between germline ends came to 12 bases. The CDR3 has 14 residues. Germline V gives CDR1 MDHEN, CDR2 SYDVKM. The CDR3 region is CASSFAGCFYEQYF. In DNA form, the CDR3 reads TGTGCCAGCAGTTTCGCAGGGTGTTTCTACGAGCAGTACTTC.

The gene calls are TRBV7-6 and TRBJ2-3, with 7 bases lining up with TRBD1. CDR3 length: 13 amino acids. Germline V gene data show CDR1 as SGHVS and CDR2 as FNYEAQ. The V segment lost 5 bases and the J segment 6 bases; nucleotides outside the gene matches: 5. As DNA, the CDR3 is TGTGCCAGCAGCAACCCGGACAGGGATACGCAGTATTTT. Translation gives CASSNPDRDTQYF.

This clone occurred many times. The chain employs TRBV9 and TRBJ2-2; the match to TRBD1 covers 8 bases. Germline lookup yields CDR1 SGDLS and CDR2 YYNGEE. J lost 4 bases, V lost 3 bases, and 5 bases had no gene match. The CDR3 has 15 amino acids. CDR3: CASSEKTGATGELFF. For the CDR3, the DNA is TGTGCCAGCAGCGAAAAGACAGGGGCCACCGGGGAGCTGTTTTTT. The full variable domain, rest sourced from reference TRBV9 and TRBJ2-2, is DSGVTQTPKHLITATGQRVTLRCSPRSGDLSVYWYQQSLDQGLQFLIQYYNGEERAKGNILERFSAQQFPDLHSELNLSSLELGDSALYFCASSEKTGATGELFFGEGSRLTVL.

The chain recombines TRBV20-1 with TRBJ2-5; maybe TRBD2 (5 bases). The CDR3 is 14 amino acids. Trimming pared 4 bases from V and 4 bases from J, leaving 16 bases between. CDR1 is DFQATT, CDR2 SNEGSKA, per germline (reference sequence). CDR3 in DNA: TGCAGTGCTAACGGGGTCTATAACCGAGAGACCCAGTACTTC. Translated, it gives CSANGVYNRETQYF.

This clone has a count of ten or more. The J gene is TRBJ2-2, the V gene TRBV27; the D gene is possibly TRBD1 (5 bases). The CDR3 extends over 14 amino acids. V lost 0 bases and J lost 3, with 5 bases in between. In germline, CDR1 is MNHEY, CDR2 SMNVEV (reference sequence). For the CDR3, the DNA is TGTGCCAGCAGTTTATCAGGGGACACCGGGGAGCTGTTTTTT. Encoded protein: CASSLSGDTGELFF.

Ten or more counts support this clone. The chain links TRBV6-4 to TRBJ2-2, with a possible D match to TRBD2 (6 bases). The ends were cut back, 10 bases at V and 0 bases at J, with 12 bases in the middle. The CDR3 consists of 14 residues. CDR1 and CDR2 from the germline V gene are MRHNA and SNTAGT. The CDR3 is CATRGGSNTGELFF. The DNA of the CDR3 is TGTGCCACCCGTGGAGGGTCGAACACCGGGGAGCTGTTTTTT.

The rearrangement uses TRBV5-4 and TRBJ2-7; no firm D call. CDR3 length equals 11 residues. Trimming left V 3 bases short and J 10 bases short, with 11 bases between. Germline CDR1 reads SGHNT; CDR2 reads YYREEE (reference sequence). In DNA, the CDR3 is TGTGCCAGCAGCTCTTGGTACAGTCAGTACTTC. Its translation is CASSSWYSQYF. The full variable domain, its missing parts supplied by reference TRBV5-4 and TRBJ2-7, is ETGVTQSPTHLIKTRGQQVTLRCSSQSGHNTVSWYQQALGQGPQFIFQYYREEENGRGNFPPRFSGLQFPNYSSELNVNALELDDSALYLCASSSWYSQYFGPGTRLTVT.

The chain recombines TRBV7-3 with TRBJ2-5, with 7 nucleotides matching TRBD2. In germline, CDR1 is SGHTA, CDR2 FQGTGA. The CDR3 contains 16 residues. Losses at the gene ends were 2 bases for V and 5 bases for J; bases not matched to a gene: 11. The CDR3 bases are TGTGCCAGCAGCTTAGGGACTGCGGGACTATCGGAGACCCAGTACTTC. This translates into CASSLGTAGLSETQYF. The full variable domain, its missing parts supplied by reference TRBV7-3 and TRBJ2-5, is GAGVSQTPSNKVTEKGKYVELRCDPISGHTALYWYRQSLGQGPEFLIYFQGTGAADDSGLPNDRFFAVRPEGSVSTLKIQRTERGDSAVYLCASSLGTAGLSETQYFGPGTRLLVL.

This clone has ten or more counts. V gene TRBV5-1 combines with J gene TRBJ2-7; TRBD2 matches at 8 bases. CDR1 SGHRS and CDR2 YFSETQ come from the germline V gene. This CDR3 contains 14 residues. The J segment lost 6 bases and the V segment lost 2 bases, leaving 7 bases of the junction unmatched. The CDR3 here is CASSFGSGSTEQYF. In nucleotides, the CDR3 is TGCGCCAGCAGCTTTGGGAGCGGGAGCACCGAGCAGTACTTC. Full variable domain (missing parts from reference TRBV5-1 and TRBJ2-7): KAGVTQTPRYLIKTRGQQVTLSCSPISGHRSVSWYQQTPGQGLQFLFEYFSETQRNKGNFPGRFSGRQFSNSRSEMNVSTLELGDSALYLCASSFGSGSTEQYFGPGTRLTVT.

This clone was detected many times. V gene TRBV7-3 combines with J gene TRBJ1-1; D not certain. V was trimmed by 1 base and J by 5 bases, leaving 8 bases between them. This CDR3 region has 13 residues. Germline CDR1 is SGHTA and CDR2 is FQGTGA. The CDR3 sequence: CASSLIGGTEAFF. In DNA, the CDR3 is TGTGCCAGCAGCTTAATCGGCGGGACTGAAGCTTTCTTT.

Remarks on this clone: A much larger clone differs by one base, so this may be a read error. The rearrangement links TRBV5-1 to TRBJ2-2; 10 nucleotides match TRBD2. The germline gives CDR1 SGHRS, CDR2 YFSETQ. The CDR3 sequence is 17 residues long. The trim removed 3 bases at V and 4 bases at J, leaving 9 bases unmatched. The CDR3 sequence is CASSWTSGGGTTGELFF. CDR3 in DNA: TGCGCCAGCAGCTGGACTAGCGGTGGGGGTACCACCGGGGAGCTGTTTTTT.

This clone was seen many times. The chain is built from TRBV9 and TRBJ2-6, with D unresolved. CDR1 and CDR2 (germline): SGDLS, YYNGEE. Trimming stripped 3 bases from V and 0 bases from J, with 7 bases between. This CDR3 contains 15 residues. Written as DNA, the CDR3 is TGTGCCAGCAGCGCCCGAGTCTCTGGGGCCAACGTCCTGACTTTC. Encoded protein: CASSARVSGANVLTF.

The sample holds many counts of this clone. The V gene is TRBV5-1, the J gene TRBJ1-3; D is uncertain. V lost 1 base, J lost 1 base, and 6 bases lay in between. Germline CDR1 reads SGHRS; CDR2 reads YFSETQ. CDR3 length: 14 amino acids. For the CDR3, the DNA is TGCGCCAGCAGCTTGCAAGGGTCTGGAAACACCATATATTTT. It is translated as CASSLQGSGNTIYF.

This clone was counted between two and nine times. The gene calls are TRBV4-3 and TRBJ1-2, with D perhaps TRBD1 (6 bases). V was shortened by 4 bases and J by 0 bases, with 15 bases between the two germline ends. CDR3 size: 16 residues. CDR1 is LGHNA, CDR2 YSLEER, per germline. The CDR3 coding sequence is TGCGCCAGCAGCCCGTTTCACAGGGAAACTAACTATGGCTACACCTTC. Amino acids: CASSPFHRETNYGYTF.

This clone was counted at least ten times. The V call is TRBV5-6, the J call TRBJ2-2; a weak D match, TRBD1 (5 bases). CDR3 length: 15 residues. The V and J ends lost 0 bases and 4 bases respectively, with 10 bases between them. Germline values: CDR1 SGHDT, CDR2 YYEEEE. CDR3 DNA: TGTGCCAGCAGCTTGGAGTCAGGGATCACCGGGGAGCTGTTTTTT. This codes for CASSLESGITGELFF.

The V and J genes are TRBV5-1 and TRBJ2-1; D not certain. Germline V CDR1 and CDR2: SGHRS, YFSETQ. The CDR3 length is 13 residues. V was shortened by 0 bases and J by 2 bases, with 3 bases between the two germline ends. The CDR3 is CASSLDTYNEQFF. For the CDR3, the DNA is TGCGCCAGCAGCTTGGACACCTACAATGAGCAGTTCTTC.

V and J are TRBV9 and TRBJ2-7; no definite D call. Germline V CDR1 and CDR2: SGDLS, YYNGEE. The CDR3 covers 15 residues. V was pared by 0 bases and J by 1 base, with 11 bases between. As DNA, the CDR3 is TGTGCCAGCAGCGTAGGCGGTTGGGATTCCTACGAGCAGTACTTC. This translates into CASSVGGWDSYEQYF.

This clone was seen a few times. The V gene is TRBV27, the J gene TRBJ1-4; D not certain. The V gene lost 5 bases and the J gene lost 7 bases, with 17 bases spanning the gap. This CDR3 is 15 amino acids long. Looked up from germline, CDR1 is MNHEY and CDR2 is SMNVEV (reference sequence). The CDR3 region is CASSPSVRAIEKLFF. The CDR3 bases are TGTGCCAGCAGTCCATCTGTCAGAGCTATTGAAAAACTGTTTTTT.

The V call is TRBV5-6, the J call TRBJ1-5, with D unclear. Germline V lookup: CDR1 SGHDT, CDR2 YYEEEE. Between the trimmed V and J ends, which lost 0 bases and 2 bases, there was a span of 0 bases. There are 12 residues in the CDR3. The CDR3 sequence: CASSLGNQPQHF. Here the CDR3 DNA reads TGTGCCAGCAGCTTGGGCAATCAGCCCCAGCATTTT.

This clone was observed a handful of times. The V gene is TRBV6-2 or TRBV6-3, the J gene TRBJ1-2, with D possibly being TRBD1 (6 bases). Per the germline V gene, CDR1 is MNHEY and CDR2 is SVGEGT. The CDR3 length is 13 residues. Deletions cut 6 bases from V and 5 bases from J, with 13 bases between. CDR3 coding DNA: TGTGCCAGCAGACGGACAGACGATTATGGCTACACCTTC. This codes for CASRRTDDYGYTF.

This clone is deemed medium-sized. The genes are TRBV6-4 and TRBJ2-3; TRBD2 agrees at 10 bases. V lost 4 bases and J lost 6; bases outside the gene matches: 4. CDR3 length: 14 amino acids. Germline lookup yields CDR1 MRHNA and CDR2 SNTAGT. The CDR3 loop reads CASSASGSQDTQYF. The DNA of the CDR3 is TGTGCCAGCAGTGCTAGCGGGAGCCAGGATACGCAGTATTTT.

The table lists this clone with a few counts. V usage is TRBV6-1 and J usage is TRBJ2-5; D is ambiguous. Trimming cost V 2 bases and J 5 bases, with 9 bases left between them. CDR1 is MNHNS and CDR2 is SASEGT in the germline V gene. The CDR3 spans 13 residues. CDR3 sequence (DNA): TGTGCCAGCAGTGAATCTACTCGCGAGACCCAGTACTTC. As protein: CASSESTRETQYF.